This is a list of T cell receptor beta chains from one sample in a study of CD8 T cells in Susac syndrome. One entry per CDR3 protein results from TCRdb running MiXCR on the immunoSEQ multiplex PCR reads. The data show about 180,000 distinct CDR3 sequences, roughly 94% seen once. Sequencing input: CD4+ T cells from PBMCs. All receptors come from a human donor with Susac syndrome. Both conserved end residues are trimmed from each CDR3. A row's size may be missing; if present it is once, few, many or a size class.

j_call v_call clone_size cdr3_aa
TRBJ2-1 TRBV6-5 - ASSYQQSSYNEQF
TRBJ2-1 TRBV7-9 - ASSLDLIKTHNEQF
TRBJ1-5 TRBV19 - ASSQGARGSDQPQH
TRBJ2-1 TRBV15 - ATSSRLAGGNEQF
TRBJ1-5 TRBV30 - AWSQRVDQPQH
TRBJ2-3 TRBV20-1 - SAIGAASGGVGTDTQY
TRBJ2-1 TRBV25-1 - ASSEASGRHNEQF
TRBJ2-3 TRBV6-6 - ASLRSGASDTQY
TRBJ1-3 TRBV30 - ASSLLGSAIY
TRBJ2-6 TRBV2 - ASSRWLLKAGANVLT
TRBJ1-2 TRBV28 - ASSTRGGNYGYT
TRBJ2-6 TRBV12-3/TRBV12-4 - ASRRRFPGSGANVLT
TRBJ2-7 TRBV28 - ASRPMGGGSYEQY
TRBJ1-3 TRBV5-1 - ASSLEGPGNTIY
TRBJ2-3 TRBV13 once ASSRRLAGGLRKSDTQY
TRBJ2-5 TRBV20-1 - SARDRGTLQTQY
TRBJ2-1 TRBV4-3 - ASSQEPGQGPNEQF
TRBJ2-5 TRBV4-3 - ASSQVGQGTQETQY
TRBJ2-5 TRBV29-1 - SVEDRAGAETQY
TRBJ2-7 TRBV2 few ASRDRESYEQY
TRBJ2-7 TRBV20-1 - SGGRLSYEQY
TRBJ1-1 TRBV20-1 - SAPGQGAEAF
TRBJ2-2 TRBV2 - ASSEGRPTGELF
TRBJ1-2 TRBV18 - ASSPPIRIGYT
TRBJ2-5 TRBV19 - ASSMVGVGETQY
TRBJ2-7 TRBV7-2 - ASSLVYGSSLEQY
TRBJ1-4 TRBV25-1 - ASSDPRGPNEKLF
TRBJ1-2 TRBV27 - ASSSRVSYGYT
TRBJ1-2 TRBV5-1 - ASSPADRSYGYT
TRBJ2-1 TRBV7-2 - ASSLVSGLLENEQF
TRBJ2-5 TRBV7-7 - ASSLGLAPETQY
TRBJ2-5 TRBV12-3/TRBV12-4 - ASSETEGETQY
TRBJ2-3 TRBV20-1 - SAMDLTDTQY
TRBJ2-7 TRBV3-1 - ASSQGDSREEQY
TRBJ2-7 TRBV28 - ASTPPTGGRMDEQY
TRBJ1-4 TRBV29-1 - SVEETGTAGKLF
TRBJ2-1 TRBV9 - ASSVGTSGGTLEQF
TRBJ2-4 TRBV19 once ASSSRLGKNIQY
TRBJ2-2 TRBV7-9 - ASSPTPGQGNTGELF
TRBJ1-5 TRBV6-2/TRBV6-3 - ASRRMVSYSNQPQH